A single TCR beta chain is shown here with its context. Which antigen it targets is not known. No much larger clonotype is one base removed from it; base qualities were not supplied. CDR1 and CDR2 (WNHNN, SYGVQD) derive from the germline V gene (reference sequence). The V end gives up 0 bases and the J end 4 bases, leaving 3 bases in the junction not matched to a gene. Reading from cysteine to phenylalanine, the CDR3 counts 15 amino acids. Only the CDR3 DNA stays, 45 bases, in frame from base 1. This entry is derived from a study of PD-1 blockade in classical Hodgkin lymphoma (dated by TCRdb to 2020 to 2022). With respect to the entire study: A peripheral blood immune signature of response to PD-1 blockade in classical Hodgkin lymphoma was defined using TCR beta sequencing and CyTOF. The research as a whole found: Baseline TCR diversity was reported as lower in newly diagnosed patients than in healthy donors, and lower still in relapsed/refractory patients. Only a single clinical trial cohort was studied, and what caused the repertoire differences, possibly disease activity or prior therapy, remained undefined.

The time point label of this sample denotes: newly diagnosed, previously untreated cHL patient sample. CD4+ T cells were purified from thawed PBMCs by magnetic negative selection with a Miltenyi CD4+ T cell isolation kit. To serve as a comparison group for the relapsed/refractory trial patients, PBMCs were sequenced from patients with newly diagnosed, previously untreated classical Hodgkin lymphoma. Peripheral blood was collected in 8 mL Vacutainer Cell Preparation Tubes, from which PBMCs were isolated by centrifugation and then cryopreserved. Purified CD4+ and CD8+ fractions were generated only in cases for which an additional PBMC sample was available. Magnetically labelled cells were removed on LS columns in a quadroMACS separator, and the flow-through was retained as the purified fraction. Genomic DNA was isolated using the Qiagen DNeasy kit from unsorted PBMCs as well as from negatively selected CD4+ and CD8+ fractions. Amplification of TCR beta CDR3 regions was done by immunoSEQ multiplex PCR with primers that anneal to V and J segments. A synthetic immune receptor repertoire was used to minimize amplification bias, and any remaining bias was removed computationally after sequencing. Turning to the authors' computational methods: Custom Python scripts were used to quantify repertoire diversity as the Shannon entropy index. The unsorted, CD4+ and CD8+ repertoires were each analyzed separately, with the exception of combined analyses, where CD4+ and CD8+ sequences were merged in silico. What TCRdb holds here is the immuneACCESS table cut down to in-frame rearrangements. Part of the clones is not present; checked against another copy, under half of the missing clones reflect an unresolved V gene, and the others are unexplained. That table gives V, J and clone size, and the DNA gave D and trimming. The sample data list 20,000 to 25,000 clones, and 80% to 90% of these were observed just once. The ten largest clones add up to 0.2% to 0.3% of the sample.

The receptor was derived from a human donor with classical Hodgkin lymphoma. Sequencing used CD4+ T cells from blood. Recombination joined TRBV10-1 with TRBJ2-5, with TRBD2 matching 9 junction bases. For the CDR3, the sequence is CASSESVAGAETQYF. The nucleotide sequence is given as TGCGCCAGCAGTGAGTCCGTAGCGGGAGCAGAGACCCAGTACTTC.